This T cell receptor (beta chain) was found in a study of technical replicates of blood from four donors. Measured with immunoSEQ multiplex PCR; TCRdb has only the in-frame clones, and not every one. This sample has about 100,000 clones, with about 94% found just once. Trimming removed 5 bases from V and 2 bases from J; junction bases left unmatched: 15. CDR1 and CDR2 from the germline V gene are SGHTA and FQGTGA. This CDR3 has 19 amino acids. The sequencing input was T cells isolated from PBMCs. The chain is built from TRBV7-3 and TRBJ2-6, with 7 bases identical to TRBD2. The TCR comes from a human donor in good health. The CDR3 DNA sequence: TGTGCCAGCAGCCATCGGACTAGTCTAAGTAAAGCTGGGGCCAACGTCCTGACTTTC. Translation: CASSHRTSLSKAGANVLTF. Based on the CDR3 plus reference TRBV7-3 and TRBJ2-6, the full variable domain is GAGVSQTPSNKVTEKGKYVELRCDPISGHTALYWYRQSLGQGPEFLIYFQGTGAADDSGLPNDRFFAVRPEGSVSTLKIQRTERGDSAVYLCASSHRTSLSKAGANVLTFGAGSRLTVL.